Listed here are 14 T cell receptor beta chains from one sample, sequenced in a study of vaccination and CD4 T cells after COVID-19. Cultured CD4+ T cells had their DNA profiled by the Oncomine TCR Beta short-read assay. A single record per CDR3 protein comes from TCRdb applying MiXCR to the PCR reads. The sample contains about 21,000 distinct CDR3 sequences, 60% to 75% of which appear only once. The treatment here: roughly 10-day PBMC culture with coronavirus spike peptide pools or control peptides (ViraFEST assay). For these TCRs, the target antigens are not known. Specimen: CD4+ T cells from blood, cultured in vitro. Source of these receptors: a human donor who had recovered from COVID-19.

V gene TRBV18 combines with J gene TRBJ1-6; D not resolved. V was trimmed by 5 bases and J by 5 bases, leaving 19 bases between them. CDR1 is KGHSH, CDR2 LQKENI, per germline. There are 17 residues in the CDR3. The CDR3 sequence: CASSSYQEANHNSPLHF. CDR3 in DNA: TGTGCCAGCTCATCATACCAAGAAGCTAATCATAATTCACCCCTCCACTTT.

This clonotype was seen only once. The J gene is TRBJ2-2, the V gene TRBV20-1; 14 nucleotides align to TRBD2. Germline assignment: CDR1 DFQATT and CDR2 SNEGSKA (reference sequence). J lost 6 bases, V lost 1 base, and 13 bases had no gene match. The CDR3 consists of 19 residues. In DNA form, the CDR3 reads TGCAGTGCTAGAGCTTCTAACGGACTAGCGGGAGGAAGGGCCGGGGAGCTGTTTTTT. It is translated as CSARASNGLAGGRAGELFF.

J is TRBJ2-1 and V is TRBV7-2; 9 bases match TRBD1. The assigned J gene may be wrong: the sequence end matches TRBJ2-7 better. Germline V gene sequence: CDR1 SGHTA, CDR2 FQGNSA. This CDR3 contains 14 residues. The CDR3 nucleotides read TGTGCCAGCAGCCCTAAACAGGGGGCTAACGAGCAGTACTTC. It encodes CASSPKQGANEQYF.

This clonotype was seen only a few times. The chain recombines TRBV19 with TRBJ1-5, with D possibly being TRBD1 (6 bases). The germline gives CDR1 LNHDA, CDR2 SQIVND (reference sequence). The CDR3 runs to 14 residues. Trimming pared 5 bases from V and 3 bases from J, leaving 11 bases between. The chain's CDR3 is CASSRGGNNQPQHF. For the CDR3, the DNA is TGTGCCAGTAGTCGAGGGGGTAACAATCAGCCCCAGCATTTT.

V is TRBV19 and J is TRBJ2-6, with a tentative D call TRBD1 (6 bases). V dropped 8 bases and J dropped 3 bases, with 20 bases sitting between them. Germline V gene lookup returns CDR1 LNHDA and CDR2 SQIVND (reference sequence). CDR3 length: 17 residues. The CDR3 sequence is CASCSLAGADGANVLTF. For the CDR3, the DNA is TGTGCCAGTTGTAGCCTTGCAGGGGCGGATGGGGCCAACGTCCTGACTTTC.

The rearrangement links TRBV27 to TRBJ2-7; 14 nucleotides line up with TRBD2. V was pared by 5 bases and J by 4 bases, with 16 bases of the junction left unmatched. The CDR3 totals 19 residues. CDR1 MNHEY and CDR2 SMNVEV come from the germline V gene (reference sequence). CDR3 nucleotide sequence: TGTGCCAGCAGTCGACAACCCCCGGGACTAGCGGGAGTGGTGTACGAGCAGTACTTC. Translated: CASSRQPPGLAGVVYEQYF.

This chain links TRBV2 with TRBJ1-5; 7 bases fit TRBD1. The V and J ends lost 8 bases and 7 bases, in that order; junction bases with no gene match: 5. The CDR3 runs 12 residues. The V gene's germline CDR1 is SNHLY and CDR2 FYNNEI. The CDR3 DNA follows: TGTGCCAGCGGACAGGCACGCCAGCCCCAGCATTTT. The encoded protein is CASGQARQPQHF.

The genes are TRBV19 and TRBJ1-2; TRBD1 agrees at 8 bases. This CDR3 is built from 13 residues. J lost 8 bases, V lost 4 bases, and 6 bases had no gene match. From germline, CDR1 is LNHDA and CDR2 SQIVND (reference sequence). CDR3: CASSTQGAGGYTF. CDR3 nucleotide sequence: TGTGCCAGTAGTACCCAGGGGGCCGGGGGCTACACCTTC. Supplemented by reference TRBV19 and TRBJ1-2, the full variable domain reads DGGITQSPKYLFRKEGQNVTLSCEQNLNHDAMYWYRQDPGQGLRLIYYSQIVNDFQKGDIAEGYSVSREKKESFPLTVTSAQKNPTAFYLCASSTQGAGGYTFGSGTRLTVV.

This clonotype was seen only once. The genes are TRBV28 and TRBJ2-7; D is uncertain. Germline CDR1 and CDR2: MDHEN and SYDVKM. The ends were cut back, 6 bases at V and 2 bases at J, with 8 bases in the middle. The CDR3 has 12 amino acids. CDR3 nucleotides: TGTGCCAGCAGCCGTGTACCCTACGAGCAGTACTTC. This gives the protein CASSRVPYEQYF.

This clonotype was recorded once. The rearrangement uses TRBV24-1 and TRBJ2-5; weak D call: TRBD2 (6 bases). Germline V gives CDR1 KGHDR, CDR2 SFDVKD. The CDR3 runs 15 residues. V shed 3 bases and J shed 5 bases, with 15 bases lying between them. CDR3 region: CATSDPAGGRETQYF. The CDR3 coding sequence is TGTGCCACCAGTGATCCAGCCGGGGGAAGGGAGACCCAGTACTTC.

The genes are TRBV7-3 and TRBJ2-3; D call uncertain. CDR1 and CDR2 (germline): SGHTA, FQGTGA. The CDR3 length is 13 residues. V lost 3 bases to trimming and J lost 6 bases, with 10 bases between them. The CDR3 DNA reads as TGTGCCAGCAGCTTGACATCTCGGGATACGCAGTATTTT. This translates into CASSLTSRDTQYF.

J is TRBJ2-7 and V is TRBV6-1; D gene ambiguous. Trimming cost V 0 bases and J 2 bases, with 11 bases left between them. From germline, CDR1 is MNHNS and CDR2 SASEGT. CDR3 size: 15 residues. The CDR3 region is CASSEAWQAAYEQYF. In DNA, the CDR3 is TGTGCCAGCAGTGAAGCTTGGCAGGCAGCCTACGAGCAGTACTTC.

The J gene is TRBJ1-2, the V gene TRBV20-1; 11 bases are shared with TRBD1. The germline V gene has CDR1 DFQATT and CDR2 SNEGSKA (reference sequence). This CDR3 spans 14 amino acids. V was pared by 5 bases and J by 3 bases, with 5 bases of the junction left unmatched. This chain's CDR3 is CSAGKGQGDYGYTF. CDR3 DNA: TGCAGTGCTGGAAAGGGACAGGGGGACTATGGCTACACCTTC.

This clonotype was found a few times. The J gene is TRBJ1-5, the V gene TRBV6-2 or TRBV6-3, with 7 bases fitting TRBD1. Germline V gives CDR1 MNHEY, CDR2 SVGEGT. The CDR3 has 15 amino acids. Trimming at V came to 6 bases and at J to 8 bases, leaving 13 bases not matched to a gene. The CDR3 loop is CASSPGTETSKPQHF. CDR3 sequence (DNA): TGTGCCAGCAGCCCCGGGACAGAAACTTCTAAGCCCCAGCATTTT.